This T cell receptor beta chain was identified in a study of T cells in Graves' hyperthyroidism and ophthalmopathy. Patients were aged 18 to 65, had disease duration under 2 months, and had newly diagnosed hyperthyroidism. Points on this clonotype: Its cognate antigen is unknown. Being one base from a much bigger clone, this may be a read error.

V lost 4 bases to trimming and J lost 8 bases; unmatched junction nucleotides: 11. The CDR3 spans 16 residues. Germline V lookup: CDR1 SGHAT, CDR2 FQNNGV. Researchers took RNA transcripts and amplified the TCR beta CDR3 regions from them. During a first-round RT-PCR of the TCR CDR3, the HTBI primer set was used. TCRdb redid the calling of the multiplex PCR reads with MiXCR, one entry per CDR3 protein. The table lists some 420,000 distinct CDR3 sequences, roughly 15% of them singletons. Study-wide findings and caveats: A model of 13 V-J pairs discriminated ophthalmopathy from stable hyperthyroidism. Most thyroid clonotypes with frequency above 0.001 were detected in blood.

The chain combines TRBV11-2 with TRBJ2-1, with TRBD2 matching 10 bases. This sequence originates from a woman aged 18-29 years with Graves' hyperthyroidism. Sequenced material: blood. DNA for the CDR3: TGTGCCAGCAGCTCAGTAGGGCTAGCGGGAGTGGATGAGCAGTTCTTC. Translation: CASSSVGLAGVDEQFF.